This T cell receptor beta chain is drawn from a study of blood T cells in healthy people across ages. A second PCR, run for roughly 7 to 11 cycles, used a sample-barcoded 5' primer plus a J-beta primer mix. TCRdb independently ran MiXCR on the 5' RACE reads; one entry per CDR3 protein. The repertoire holds roughly 860,000 distinct CDR3 sequences, with 60% to 80% as singletons. Looked up from germline, CDR1 is LGHNA and CDR2 is YSLEER. The CDR3 covers 13 residues. V lost 3 bases to trimming and J lost 5 bases; unmatched junction nucleotides: 3. This sequence originates from a man aged 25 to 45 in good health. The sequenced material came from blood. The chain combines TRBV4-3 with TRBJ2-5; 7 bases map to TRBD1. The CDR3 reads CASSHRGWETQYF. In DNA form, the CDR3 reads TGCGCCAGCAGCCACAGGGGGTGGGAGACCCAGTACTTC.